One sample yielded the 3 T cell receptor beta chains listed below, sequenced in a study of tumor and adjacent non-tumor tissue in lung cancer. A modified ARM-PCR protocol with three rounds of nested PCR amplified TCRbeta. TCRdb processed the multiplex PCR reads anew with MiXCR; each CDR3 protein has one entry. Altogether 120,000 or so distinct CDR3 sequences are present, under 90% being singletons, with the ten largest covering 20% to 25%. The template was RNA from unsorted bulk tissue. What was sequenced was lung tumor tissue. These receptors all come from a man between 70 and 80 years old with non-small cell lung cancer.

On this clonotype: The junction differs from germline at one of its ends, possibly a read error. The chain recombines TRBV6-1 with TRBJ2-3, with TRBD2 matching over 8 bases. This CDR3 spans 20 amino acids. Germline loops: CDR1 MNHNS, CDR2 SASEGT. The chain's CDR3 is CASSEAKFFGGGLPGDTQYF. In nucleotides, the CDR3 is TGTGCCAGTAGTGAAGCGAAATTTTTTGGCGGGGGGTTGCCTGGAGATACGCAGTATTTT.

Details on this clonotype: This CDR3 fails to terminate in the conserved phenylalanine or tryptophan, so it likely reflects a read error. The rearrangement links TRBV12-3 or TRBV12-4 to TRBJ2-3, with 11 bases lining up with TRBD2. This CDR3 has 15 residues. The CDR3 sequence is CASSVLAGGPDMQYS. As DNA, the CDR3 is TGTGCCAGCTCCGTTCTAGCGGGGGGTCCAGATATGCAGTATTCT.

This clonotype appeared once. V and J are TRBV6-1 and TRBJ2-5, with D unclear. CDR1 is MNHNS and CDR2 is SASEGT in the germline V gene. There are 13 residues in the CDR3. V was cut by 1 base and J by 12 bases, with 15 bases left in between. The CDR3 here is CASSEVGVPREYF. In nucleotides, the CDR3 is TGTGCCAGCAGTGAAGTTGGTGTGCCCCGTGAGTACTTC.